This record concerns one T cell receptor beta chain sequence. This clone was observed a single time. Its antigen is currently not known. Per-nucleotide qualities are absent, and no much larger clonotype sits a single base away. Taken with the paper, the label for time point translates to: about 28 days (+/-7) after the second vaccine dose. AZD1222 recipients given second doses at about 4 weeks or at about 12 weeks were pooled, since spike-specific TCR depth and breadth were not found to differ between the two schedules. Vaccinee samples came from UK trials COV001 and COV002, including a single-blind randomized controlled phase 2/3 trial of AZD1222 (ChAdOx1 nCoV-19) in healthy adults. For TCRbeta chain sequencing, PBMC samples from trial participants were taken at day 0 and at day 28 after the second dose. These data originate in a study of T cell responses to AZD1222 COVID-19 vaccine (dated by TCRdb to the early 2020s). Regarding the research as a whole: TCR sequencing covered 230 or so trial participants: about 210 given two doses of AZD1222 and about 26 given two doses of MenACWY control vaccine. Trial participants were enrolled by age into 18-55, 56-69 and 70-plus year subgroups, with roughly 160, 29 and 62 TCR-sequenced participants respectively. Study-wide findings and limitations: CD4 TCRs associated with the vaccine covered the entire spike protein, and the dominant responses were in regions 160-218 and 743-854. In the small 56-69-year group, the increase in depth fell short of significance, most likely because of low power. Only a handful of AZD1222 recipients were SARS-CoV-2 seropositive at baseline, limiting conclusions about previously exposed vaccinees. A significant rise in spike-specific TCR breadth and depth was observed after two AZD1222 doses relative to day 0 and relative to MenACWY recipients. Because no day 14 peak-response samples were available, the repertoires could be characterized only after the peak T cell response. Reportedly, almost half of the unique spike-specific TCRs recognized epitopes lying outside the regions that are mutated in the B.1.351 and B.1.1.7 variants. Participants were mostly white British and included more females than males, and it was suggested by the authors that clonal diversity may have been underestimated.

The CDR3 holds 15 amino acids from the cysteine to the phenylalanine. Here the CDR3 DNA is all that survives: 45 bases in frame from base 1. From V the trimming removes 5 bases and from J it removes 2 bases, while the gene matches leave 4 bases of the junction unaccounted for. The germline V gene yields SGHVS for CDR1 and FQNEAQ for CDR2. The CDR3 regions of human TCRbeta chains were analyzed by immunosequencing. For the original study's pipeline: TCRs in the repertoires were matched against a reference library of SARS-CoV-2-specific TCRs that had been generated with the MIRA antigen-specificity platform. Breadth meant the fraction of unique TCRs that were SARS-CoV-2-associated, whereas depth meant the fraction of total T cells that were SARS-CoV-2-associated. Using the MIRA data, each spike-specific TCR was assigned both to the spike region to which the TCR was reactive and to a CD4 or CD8 class. Log10-transformed breadth and depth values were compared by one-way ANOVA with Sidak's multiple comparisons tests. In TCRdb, the immuneACCESS table is reduced to in-frame sequences with V and J assigned. These tables do not hold every clone; where another copy was compared, an unresolved V gene accounts for under half, and the others remain unexplained. Clonal size and the V and J genes are those of that table, whereas D and trimming came from the DNA. Present in this sample are around 160,000 clones, about nine tenths of which were seen just once. The ten most abundant clones make up about 4% of the sample.

The TCR was taken from an adult who received the AZD1222 COVID-19 vaccine. The source material was peripheral blood, sampled 28 days after the second AZD1222 dose. The rearrangement combines TRBV7-8 with TRBJ2-2; 8 bases in the middle match TRBD2. For the CDR3, the sequence is CASSRAGDNTGELFF. The DNA sequence is TGTGCCAGCAGCCGAGCGGGGGATAACACCGGGGAGCTGTTTTTT.